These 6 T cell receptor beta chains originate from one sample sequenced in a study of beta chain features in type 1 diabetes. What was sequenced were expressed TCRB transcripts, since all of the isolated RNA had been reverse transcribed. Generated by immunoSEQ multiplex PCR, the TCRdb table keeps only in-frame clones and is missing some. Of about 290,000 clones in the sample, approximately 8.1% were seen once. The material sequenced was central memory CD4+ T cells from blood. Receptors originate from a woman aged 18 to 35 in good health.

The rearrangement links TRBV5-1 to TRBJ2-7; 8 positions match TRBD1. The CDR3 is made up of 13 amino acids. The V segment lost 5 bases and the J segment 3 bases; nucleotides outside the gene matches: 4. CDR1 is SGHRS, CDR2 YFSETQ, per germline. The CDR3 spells CASRRDRYYEQYV. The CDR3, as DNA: TGCGCCAGCAGGCGGGACAGGTACTACGAGCAGTACGTC.

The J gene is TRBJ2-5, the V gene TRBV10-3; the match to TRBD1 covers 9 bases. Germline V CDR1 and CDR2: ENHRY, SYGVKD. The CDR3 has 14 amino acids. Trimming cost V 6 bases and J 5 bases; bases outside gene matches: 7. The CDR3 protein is CAIRRDRAFETQYF. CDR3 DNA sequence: TGTGCCATCAGAAGGGACAGGGCTTTCGAGACCCAGTACTTC.

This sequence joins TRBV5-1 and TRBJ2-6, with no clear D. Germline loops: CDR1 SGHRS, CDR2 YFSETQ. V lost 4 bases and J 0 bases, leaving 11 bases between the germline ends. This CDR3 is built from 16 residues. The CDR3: CASSRAIISGANVLTF. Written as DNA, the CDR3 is TGCGCCAGCAGCAGAGCAATCATCTCTGGGGCCAACGTCCTGACTTTC.

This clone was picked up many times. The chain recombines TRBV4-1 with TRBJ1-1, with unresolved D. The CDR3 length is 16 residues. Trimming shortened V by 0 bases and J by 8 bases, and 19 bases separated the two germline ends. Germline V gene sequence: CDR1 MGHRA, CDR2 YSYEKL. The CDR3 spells CASSQDNLMSPWEAFF. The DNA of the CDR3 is TGCGCCAGCAGCCAAGACAACTTGATGAGTCCTTGGGAAGCTTTCTTT.

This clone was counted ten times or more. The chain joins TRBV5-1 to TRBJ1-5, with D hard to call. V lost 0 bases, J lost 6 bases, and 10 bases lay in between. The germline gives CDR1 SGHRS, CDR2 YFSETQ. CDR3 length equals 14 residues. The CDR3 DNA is TGCGCCAGCAGCTTGGCGGAGGGCGGTCAGCCCCAGCATTTT. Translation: CASSLAEGGQPQHF.

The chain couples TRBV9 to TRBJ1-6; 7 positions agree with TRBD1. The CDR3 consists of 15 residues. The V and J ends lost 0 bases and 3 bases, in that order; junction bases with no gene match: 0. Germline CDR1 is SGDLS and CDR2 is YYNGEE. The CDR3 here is CASSVGDSYNSPLHF. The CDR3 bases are TGTGCCAGCAGCGTAGGGGACAGCTATAATTCACCCCTCCACTTT.